This note documents a single TCR beta chain sequence. Its antigen is unknown. The data were obtained in a study of T cells expressing NK-cell markers. From the 5' RACE reads, TCRdb lists one entry per CDR3 protein and no DNA. Its clone listing holds over 200,000 distinct CDR3 sequences. Study observations and caveats: There were a handful of donors in whom these clonotypes also led the CD3+CD56-NKG2C+ fraction. It is unclear if expanded NKG2C-expressing clones target HCMV antigens.

This CDR3 has 13 amino acids. The germline gives CDR1 SQVTM, CDR2 ANQGSEA. This TCR was recovered from a man aged 18 to 35 in good health. The genes are TRBV29-1 and TRBJ1-5; with no DNA, the TCRdb D assignment of TRBD1 cannot be verified. Sequenced input: blood T cells: a sorted CD56 or NKG2C T cell subset, CD4+ or CD8+ T cells, or bulk PBMC T cells (not recorded which). CDR3: CSVQGASNQPQHF.